Listed here are 16 T cell receptor beta chains from one sample, sequenced in a study of identical twins. MiXCR, run by TCRdb on the 5' RACE reads, gives a single entry per CDR3 protein. Of roughly 570,000 distinct CDR3 sequences listed, roughly 9.5% were seen once; the top ten hold roughly 3%. This sample also appeared in a second study, on yellow fever vaccine responses in identical twins.

Sequenced material: PBMCs. The source of these receptors is a woman younger than 30 in good health.

This clonotype showed up just a few times. V and J are TRBV2 and TRBJ2-1; 7 bases map to TRBD1. The CDR3 is 14 residues long. Germline V gene lookup returns CDR1 SNHLY and CDR2 FYNNEI. Losses at the gene ends were 10 bases for V and 1 base for J; bases not matched to a gene: 7. Here the CDR3 reads CATENRGSYNEQFF. In DNA form, the CDR3 reads TGTGCCACCGAAAACAGGGGATCCTACAATGAGCAGTTCTTC.

The rearrangement uses TRBV4-3 and TRBJ1-5; D uncertain. The CDR3 sequence is 13 residues long. Trimming pared 2 bases from V and 4 bases from J, leaving 6 bases between. In germline, CDR1 is LGHNA, CDR2 YSLEER. In nucleotides, the CDR3 is TGCGCCAGCAGCCAATCACAAAATCAGCCCCAGCATTTT. As protein: CASSQSQNQPQHF.

This rearrangement joins TRBV6-2 or TRBV6-3 to TRBJ2-2; possible D gene TRBD1, 5 bases. V gave up 8 bases and J gave up 4 bases, with 11 bases separating them. The CDR3 extends over 13 amino acids. The V gene's germline CDR1 is MNHEY and CDR2 SVGEGT. As DNA, the CDR3 is TGTGCCAGCCTAGGGGATATCACCGGGGAGCTGTTTTTT. As protein: CASLGDITGELFF.

Here the CDR3 reads CASQQRPSSYNEQFF. CDR3 DNA sequence: TGTGCCAGCCAACAACGACCGAGCTCCTACAATGAGCAGTTCTTC. The rearrangement links TRBV6-2 or TRBV6-3 to TRBJ2-1; D call uncertain. Germline CDR1 is MNHEY and CDR2 is SVGEGT. CDR3 length: 15 residues. V was cut by 8 bases and J by 0 bases, with 14 bases left in between.

A few counts support this clonotype. V usage is TRBV7-2 and J usage is TRBJ2-1, with 7 bases matching TRBD2. The CDR3 is 16 residues long. V lost 4 bases to trimming and J lost 0 bases; unmatched junction nucleotides: 6. The germline V gene has CDR1 SGHTA and CDR2 FQGNSA. Here the CDR3 DNA reads TGTGCCAGCAGCTCAGAGGCTAGCGGCTCCTACAATGAGCAGTTCTTC. It codes for CASSSEASGSYNEQFF.

The chain carries TRBV16 and TRBJ1-6; the D is unclear. V was shortened by 1 base and J by 13 bases, with 5 bases between the two germline ends. The germline gives CDR1 KGHSY, CDR2 FQNENV. The CDR3 extends over 11 amino acids. The CDR3, as DNA: TGTGCCAGCAGCCAATTCGGCCCCCTCCACTTT. It encodes CASSQFGPLHF.

The chain combines TRBV5-1 with TRBJ2-6; 7 nucleotides line up with TRBD2. The CDR3 has 16 amino acids. Germline V gene lookup returns CDR1 SGHRS and CDR2 YFSETQ. With 7 bases clipped from V and 0 bases from J, the junction kept 7 bases outside the gene matches. The CDR3 nucleotides are TGCGCCAGCCGAGGGAGGGAGGTCTCTGGGGCCAACGTCCTGACTTTC. Protein product: CASRGREVSGANVLTF.

The chain joins TRBV12-5 to TRBJ2-1, with 8 bases lining up with TRBD2. Germline CDR1 LGHNT, CDR2 FRNRAP. Unmatched junction bases numbered 3, after V lost 4 bases and J lost 1 base. This CDR3 contains 15 residues. The CDR3 DNA is TGTGCTAGTGGTTCCTTAGCGGGGTCCTACAATGAGCAGTTCTTC. Translating it yields CASGSLAGSYNEQFF.

The rearrangement links TRBV15 to TRBJ1-4; D gene unclear. The CDR3 spans 16 residues. Germline CDR1 LNHNV, CDR2 YYDKDF (reference sequence). Trimming left V 6 bases short and J 3 bases short, with 17 bases between. CDR3 nucleotides: TGTGCCACCAGTATAGAGGTCGGACGTGCTAATGAAAAACTGTTTTTT. Protein sequence: CATSIEVGRANEKLFF.

This clonotype was seen only a few times. The chain recombines TRBV28 with TRBJ2-3; D gene ambiguous. V lost 8 bases to trimming and J lost 3 bases, with 18 bases between them. Germline V gene sequence: CDR1 MDHEN, CDR2 SYDVKM. There are 15 residues in the CDR3. CDR3 sequence: CASGPLTDKTDTQYF. The CDR3 DNA reads TGTGCCAGCGGCCCTTTAACAGACAAAACAGATACGCAGTATTTT.

This clonotype was seen repeatedly, ten times or more. The chain has TRBV7-9 and TRBJ2-1; the D is unclear. Germline V gene data show CDR1 as SEHNR and CDR2 as FQNEAQ (reference sequence). V dropped 5 bases and J dropped 6 bases, with 11 bases sitting between them. The CDR3 runs to 13 residues. The CDR3 DNA is TGTGCCAGCAGCCCAGTCTACAGCAATGAGCAGTTCTTC. As protein: CASSPVYSNEQFF.

This clonotype has just a few counts. V usage is TRBV4-3 and J usage is TRBJ2-1; D perhaps matches TRBD1 (5 bases). The ends were cut back, 0 bases at V and 0 bases at J, with 12 bases in the middle. CDR3 length: 17 amino acids. Germline lookup yields CDR1 LGHNA and CDR2 YSLEER. The CDR3 is CASSQDRPGISYNEQFF. DNA of the CDR3: TGCGCCAGCAGCCAAGATCGGCCAGGGATCTCCTACAATGAGCAGTTCTTC.

The sample holds many counts of this clonotype. This CDR3 reads CASSLIGSYNEQFF. CDR3 nucleotide sequence: TGCGCCAGCAGTTTGATCGGATCCTACAATGAGCAGTTCTTC. The chain carries TRBV5-1 and TRBJ2-1; D ambiguous. The ends were cut back, 5 bases at V and 1 base at J, with 10 bases in the middle. The CDR3 covers 14 residues. Germline V gives CDR1 SGHRS, CDR2 YFSETQ.

This clonotype was detected a few times. The CDR3 DNA is TGTGCCAGCAGTACGGGACGGAACTCCTACAATGAGCAGTTCTTC. It translates to CASSTGRNSYNEQFF. V gene TRBV28 combines with J gene TRBJ2-1; D could derive from TRBD1 or TRBD2 (5 bases each). The germline V gene encodes CDR1 MDHEN and CDR2 SYDVKM. The V gene lost 5 bases and the J gene lost 0 bases, with 11 bases spanning the gap. CDR3 length equals 15 residues. Looking up the rest from reference TRBV28 and TRBJ2-1 gives the full variable domain: DVKVTQSSRYLVKRTGEKVFLECVQDMDHENMFWYRQDPGLGLRLIYFSYDVKMKEKGDIPEGYSVSREKKERFSLILESASTNQTSMYLCASSTGRNSYNEQFFGPGTRLTVL.

This clonotype has at least ten counts. The J gene is TRBJ2-3, the V gene TRBV5-1; 9 bases are a match to TRBD2. The CDR3 loop spans 16 amino acids. Germline V gives CDR1 SGHRS, CDR2 YFSETQ. V shed 4 bases and J 3 bases; nucleotides not matched to a gene: 9. CDR3 in DNA: TGCGCCAGCAGCCCACGCGGGGGGGCAAGGACAGATACGCAGTATTTT. Protein product: CASSPRGGARTDTQYF.

This clonotype turned up a few times. The chain has TRBV28 and TRBJ2-7, with a possible D match to TRBD1 (5 bases). Per germline, CDR1 MDHEN and CDR2 SYDVKM. The CDR3 consists of 14 residues. V gave up 6 bases and J gave up 3 bases, with 15 bases separating them. This CDR3 reads CASSTHRSFYEQYF. DNA of the CDR3: TGTGCCAGCAGCACCCACAGGAGCTTCTACGAGCAGTACTTC.